A selection of T cell receptor beta chains follows, all from one sample in a study of Ad26.COV2.S vaccination and SARS-CoV-2 variants. TCRdb's table, derived via immunoSEQ multiplex PCR, lists solely in-frame clones and lacks some. The sample holds 200,000 to 300,000 clones, roughly 90% seen once. Source: peripheral blood, taken in a trial of Ad26.COV2.S vaccine versus placebo. These receptors were collected from a person aged 18 to 65 who received the Ad26.COV2.S COVID-19 vaccine or a placebo. Both conserved end residues are part of each CDR3. The D gene is left open where the match is weak. Size is omitted from some rows. Given values are once, few, many or a class for expanded clones.

V: TRBV10-3; D: NA; size: once; J: TRBJ1-3; CDR3: CAISADSGNTIYF; DNA: TGTGCCATCAGTGCAGACTCTGGAAACACCATATATTTT
V: TRBV2; D: TRBD1; size: NA; J: TRBJ1-5; CDR3: CASTRDSGRAQHF; DNA: TGTGCCAGCACCCGGGACAGCGGACGGGCCCAGCATTTT
V: TRBV29-1; D: TRBD1; size: NA; J: TRBJ1-2; CDR3: CSALGPGQAIQGYGYTF; DNA: TGCAGCGCCCTGGGGCCGGGACAGGCCATACAGGGCTATGGCTACACCTTC
V: TRBV27; D: NA; size: NA; J: TRBJ1-2; CDR3: CASSPHTDHDGYTF; DNA: TGTGCCAGCAGCCCCCACACGGACCACGATGGCTACACCTTC
V: TRBV15; D: TRBD2; size: NA; J: TRBJ2-1; CDR3: CATAPGLADNEQFF; DNA: TGTGCCACCGCACCGGGACTAGCGGACAATGAGCAGTTCTTC
V: TRBV6-2/TRBV6-3; D: NA; size: NA; J: TRBJ2-7; CDR3: CASSYDQVSYEQYF; DNA: TGTGCCAGCAGTTACGACCAGGTATCCTACGAGCAGTACTTC
V: TRBV6-4; D: NA; size: NA; J: TRBJ1-4; CDR3: CASSVIRGGLLFF; DNA: TGTGCCAGCAGTGTTATCCGGGGCGGTTTGCTGTTTTTT
V: TRBV6-2/TRBV6-3; D: NA; size: NA; J: TRBJ1-2; CDR3: CASSYMSGYTF; DNA: TGTGCCAGCAGTTACATGTCCGGCTACACCTTC
V: TRBV7-2; D: NA; size: NA; J: TRBJ1-4; CDR3: CASSLVRGATNEKLFF; DNA: TGTGCCAGCAGCTTAGTGCGGGGGGCGACTAATGAAAAACTGTTTTTT
V: TRBV4-3; D: NA; size: NA; J: TRBJ2-7; CDR3: CASSQERGGSYEQYF; DNA: TGCGCCAGCAGCCAAGAGAGGGGGGGGTCCTACGAGCAGTACTTC
V: TRBV9; D: NA; size: NA; J: TRBJ2-1; CDR3: CASSVGSDYGVGEQFF; DNA: TGTGCCAGCAGCGTAGGGTCGGACTACGGAGTGGGAGAGCAGTTCTTC
V: TRBV11-2; D: TRBD2; size: NA; J: TRBJ2-2; CDR3: CASSHLAGGFTGELFF; DNA: TGTGCCAGCAGCCACCTAGCGGGGGGGTTCACCGGGGAGCTGTTTTTT
V: TRBV20-1; D: NA; size: NA; J: TRBJ1-1; CDR3: CSILRDTEAFF; DNA: TGCAGTATTCTGCGGGACACTGAAGCTTTCTTT
V: TRBV9; D: NA; size: NA; J: TRBJ2-7; CDR3: CASSPRAGDYEQYF; DNA: TGTGCCAGCAGCCCTCGGGCAGGGGACTACGAGCAGTACTTC
V: TRBV5-5; D: NA; size: NA; J: TRBJ2-7; CDR3: CASRPRQGGPYEQYF; DNA: TGTGCCAGCAGGCCCCGACAGGGAGGGCCCTACGAGCAGTACTTC
V: TRBV7-3; D: TRBD2; size: NA; J: TRBJ2-2; CDR3: CASSLVRRERGGELFF; DNA: TGTGCCAGCAGCTTAGTCCGGCGGGAGCGTGGCGGGGAGCTGTTTTTT
V: TRBV5-1; D: NA; size: NA; J: TRBJ2-7; CDR3: CASSPTGSYEQYF; DNA: TGCGCCAGCAGCCCTACAGGGTCCTACGAGCAGTACTTC
V: TRBV20-1; D: TRBD1; size: NA; J: TRBJ2-1; CDR3: CSASRQGASYNEQFF; DNA: TGCAGTGCTAGTCGGCAGGGGGCGTCCTACAATGAGCAGTTCTTC
V: TRBV19; D: TRBD1; size: NA; J: TRBJ1-4; CDR3: CASSIQGAREKLFF; DNA: TGTGCCAGTAGTATACAGGGGGCCAGGGAAAAACTGTTTTTT
V: TRBV28; D: TRBD1; size: NA; J: TRBJ2-7; CDR3: CASSGTGGRAYEQYF; DNA: TGTGCCAGCAGCGGGACAGGAGGAAGGGCCTACGAGCAGTACTTC
V: TRBV4-1; D: NA; size: once; J: TRBJ2-7; CDR3: CASSPWGDNSYEQYF; DNA: TGCGCCAGCAGCCCCTGGGGGGACAACTCCTACGAGCAGTACTTC
V: TRBV6-5; D: NA; size: NA; J: TRBJ1-2; CDR3: CASSQRGGYGYTF; DNA: TGTGCCAGCAGTCAGCGGGGAGGCTATGGCTACACCTTC
V: TRBV7-6; D: NA; size: once; J: TRBJ2-1; CDR3: CASRAATGNNEQFF; DNA: TGTGCCAGCAGGGCAGCGACTGGGAACAATGAGCAGTTCTTC
V: TRBV18; D: TRBD1; size: NA; J: TRBJ2-3; CDR3: CASSPYGTALSTDTQYF; DNA: TGTGCCAGCTCGCCGTACGGGACAGCCCTTAGCACAGATACGCAGTATTTT